The 14 T cell receptor beta chains given below trace back to one sample, sequenced in a study of blood T cells in healthy people across ages. For the second PCR, which ran for about 6 to 11 cycles, a sample-barcoded 5' primer and a J-beta primer mix were used. MiXCR, run by TCRdb on the 5' RACE reads, gives a single entry per CDR3 protein. The table lists about 700,000 distinct CDR3 sequences, approximately 31% of them singletons, with roughly 14% in the top ten. Sequences were obtained from blood. The receptor source for this set is a woman of 80 years or more in good health.

This clonotype was counted ten times or more. V gene TRBV7-8 combines with J gene TRBJ2-2; 11 bases are a match to TRBD2. CDR3 size: 18 residues. Germline V gene data show CDR1 as SGHVS and CDR2 as FQNEAQ. Trimming removed 1 base from V and 0 bases from J; junction bases left unmatched: 4. This CDR3 reads CASSLGLAGPTNTGELFF. The CDR3, as DNA: TGTGCCAGCAGCTTAGGACTAGCGGGGCCCACGAACACCGGGGAGCTGTTTTTT. The variable domain in full, with the rest retrieved from reference TRBV7-8 and TRBJ2-2, is GAGVSQSPRYKVAKRGQDVALRCDPISGHVSLFWYQQALGQGPEFLTYFQNEAQLDKSGLPSDRFFAERPEGSVSTLKIQRTQQEDSAVYLCASSLGLAGPTNTGELFFGEGSRLTVL.

This clonotype was counted many times. The genes are TRBV3-1 and TRBJ1-1; D is unclear. The ends were cut back, 4 bases at V and 10 bases at J, with 10 bases in the middle. The CDR3 is made up of 11 amino acids. Per the germline V gene, CDR1 is LGHDT and CDR2 is YNNKEL (reference sequence). The CDR3, as DNA: TGTGCCAGCAGCCTCGGGAATGCAGCTTTCTTT. Its protein is CASSLGNAAFF.

This clonotype was recorded many times. The V call is TRBV3-1, the J call TRBJ1-2; tentative D call: TRBD1 (5 bases). Germline V gene lookup returns CDR1 LGHDT and CDR2 YNNKEL (reference sequence). The CDR3 covers 15 residues. With 1 base removed from V and 7 bases from J, the gap between germline ends came to 16 bases. The CDR3 loop reads CASSQGMAGYGGYTF. Here the CDR3 DNA reads TGTGCCAGCAGCCAAGGGATGGCAGGGTACGGTGGCTACACCTTC. The complete variable domain, with remaining parts taken from reference TRBV3-1 and TRBJ1-2, reads DTAVSQTPKYLVTQMGNDKSIKCEQNLGHDTMYWYKQDSKKFLKIMFSYNNKELIINETVPNRFSPKSPDKAHLNLHINSLELGDSAVYFCASSQGMAGYGGYTFGSGTRLTVV.

V is TRBV30 and J is TRBJ1-1; 9 bases fit TRBD1. The CDR3 has 16 amino acids. The trim removed 2 bases at V and 1 base at J, leaving 8 bases unmatched. CDR1 GTSNPN and CDR2 SVGIG come from the germline V gene (reference sequence). CDR3 bases: TGTGCCTGGAGTTTTAGCCCGGACAGGGGGAACACTGAAGCTTTCTTT. This translates into CAWSFSPDRGNTEAFF. The full variable domain, in which reference TRBV30 and TRBJ1-1 provide the parts outside the CDR3, is SQTIHQWPATLVQPVGSPLSLECTVEGTSNPNLYWYRQAAGRGLQLLFYSVGIGQISSEVPQNLSASRPQDRQFILSSKKLLLSDSGFYLCAWSFSPDRGNTEAFFGQGTRLTVV.

This clonotype was seen at least ten times. The CDR3 here is CASSFRDTQYF. The CDR3 DNA follows: TGCGCCAGCAGCTTCAGAGATACGCAGTATTTT. The V gene is TRBV5-1, the J gene TRBJ2-3; D is unresolved. The CDR3 has 11 residues. Germline-derived CDR1 and CDR2 are SGHRS and YFSETQ. The germline V and J ends were trimmed by 2 bases and 5 bases, with 3 bases remaining between them.

This sequence joins TRBV7-2 and TRBJ2-3, with TRBD1 identical over 10 bases. The CDR3 covers 18 residues. V lost 5 bases to trimming and J lost 0 bases; unmatched junction nucleotides: 11. From germline, CDR1 is SGHTA and CDR2 FQGNSA. Here the CDR3 reads CASSTRTGGFTSTDTQYF. The CDR3 DNA follows: TGTGCCAGCAGCACAAGGACAGGGGGATTTACTAGCACAGATACGCAGTATTTT. The variable domain in full, completed from reference TRBV7-2 and TRBJ2-3, reads GAGVSQSPSNKVTEKGKDVELRCDPISGHTALYWYRQSLGQGLEFLIYFQGNSAPDKSGLPSDRFSAERTGGSVSTLTIQRTQQEDSAVYLCASSTRTGGFTSTDTQYFGPGTRLTVL.

This chain joins TRBV28 and TRBJ2-1; D gene uncertain. The CDR3 sequence is 12 residues long. Germline V gene sequence: CDR1 MDHEN, CDR2 SYDVKM. Trimming took off 2 bases at V and 12 bases at J, with 11 bases between the two ends. The CDR3 is CASSLMWGGQFF. The CDR3 nucleotides are TGTGCCAGCAGTTTAATGTGGGGTGGGCAGTTCTTC.

A remark on this clonotype: This may stem from a read error, because a much larger clone lies one nucleotide away. The chain couples TRBV7-2 to TRBJ2-3; 14 bases line up with TRBD2. Germline CDR1 reads SGHTA; CDR2 reads FQGNSA. The CDR3 is 16 amino acids. The J segment lost 5 bases and the V segment lost 8 bases, leaving 9 bases of the junction unmatched. The CDR3 is CASGTRLAGGQDTQYF. CDR3 DNA sequence: TGTGCCAGCGGCACGAGACTAGCGGGGGGGCAAGATACGCAGTATTTT. Full variable domain (rest looked up from reference TRBV7-2 and TRBJ2-3): GAGVSQSPSNKVTEKGKDVELRCDPISGHTALYWYRQSLGQGLEFLIYFQGNSAPDKSGLPSDRFSAERTGGSVSTLTIQRTQQEDSAVYLCASGTRLAGGQDTQYFGPGTRLTVL.

The chain uses TRBV7-2 and TRBJ2-3, with TRBD2 matching 7 bases. The CDR3 runs 14 residues. From germline, CDR1 is SGHTA and CDR2 FQGNSA. V trimming: 0 bases; J trimming: 4 bases; junction bases outside the gene matches: 1. CDR3 amino acids: CASSLATSADTQYF. CDR3 sequence (DNA): TGTGCCAGCAGCTTAGCTACTAGCGCAGATACGCAGTATTTT.

The chain employs TRBV7-3 and TRBJ2-1, with TRBD2 matching over 7 bases. The J call may be faulty, since TRBJ2-7 better matches the DNA end. This CDR3 is 17 amino acids long. Looked up from germline, CDR1 is SGHTA and CDR2 is FQGTGA. As DNA, the CDR3 is TGTGCCAGCAGCGCCTGGGTAGCGGGCAATTCTTACAATGAGCAGTACTTC. Protein: CASSAWVAGNSYNEQYF.

As concerns this clonotype: This sequence may be a read error, since a much larger clone differs from it by one base. The chain carries TRBV5-1 and TRBJ2-5; 9 bases are a match to TRBD2. Germline V lookup: CDR1 SGHRS, CDR2 YFSETQ. The CDR3 totals 15 residues. The junction had 5 bases not matched to a gene; V was cut back by 0 bases and J by 5 bases. The CDR3 spells CASSLGSSGVETQYF. In DNA form, the CDR3 reads TGCGCCAGCAGCTTGGGATCTAGCGGGGTGGAGACCCAGTACTTC.

This sequence joins TRBV7-9 and TRBJ1-2; D might be TRBD1 (6 bases). CDR3 size: 14 residues. V lost 1 base, J lost 3 bases, and 9 bases lay in between. The germline gives CDR1 SEHNR, CDR2 FQNEAQ (reference sequence). CDR3 amino acids: CASSLEGDHYGYTF. The CDR3 DNA follows: TGTGCCAGCAGCTTAGAGGGGGACCACTATGGCTACACCTTC.

This chain links TRBV19 with TRBJ2-5, with D hard to call. The CDR3 has 11 residues. V was trimmed by 5 bases and J by 11 bases, leaving 12 bases between them. Germline CDR1 LNHDA, CDR2 SQIVND (reference sequence). DNA of the CDR3: TGTGCCAGTAGTCTCGCGCAGGAGCAGTACTTC. It is translated as CASSLAQEQYF.

This clonotype was counted once. This sequence joins TRBV4-2 and TRBJ2-5; no definite D call. TRBJ2-7 explains the end of the DNA better; the J call may be wrong. CDR1 LGHNA and CDR2 YNFKEQ come from the germline V gene. The CDR3 contains 14 residues. The CDR3 bases are TGTGCCAGCAGCCAAGATTTTTCGGGTTACGAGCAGTACTTC. This codes for CASSQDFSGYEQYF.